This is a list of T cell receptor beta chains from one sample in a study of human T cells and chemical hapten exposure. TCRdb ran MiXCR on the RACE reads and lists one entry per CDR3 protein. The sample gives roughly 48,000 distinct CDR3 sequences, around 10% of which show up once; 1.8% is in the top ten. This sample comprised whole blood, obtained in connection with sensitization to the hapten diphenylcyclopropenone (DPC). These receptor sequences come from a woman aged 40 to 55 with alopecia areata. Some clones in this sample may be carry-over from other donors' samples. CDR3s include the opening cysteine and the closing phenylalanine or tryptophan. Each record gives: clone size, J gene, V gene, D gene, CDR3 length, CDR3 DNA, CDR3 protein. D genes are given only for firm matches. Size values are once, few and many counts, or a class for expanded clones, and some rows have none.

few | TRBJ2-1 | TRBV29-1 | TRBD1 | 13 | TGCAGCGGTCGAAGACAGGGGATCAATGAGCAGTTCTTC | CSGRRQGINEQFF
NA | TRBJ2-7 | TRBV7-2 | NA | 12 | TGTGCCAGCAGCTTACAGCGCTACGAGCAGTACTTC | CASSLQRYEQYF
many | TRBJ2-7 | TRBV7-2 | TRBD1 | 13 | TGTGCCAGCAGCCGCGACAGGGGAAGCGAGCAGTACTTC | CASSRDRGSEQYF
few | TRBJ1-1 | TRBV7-9 | TRBD1 | 14 | TGTGCCAGCAGCCGAGGGACAGGGGTGACTGAAGCTTTCTTT | CASSRGTGVTEAFF
NA | TRBJ2-1 | TRBV3-1 | TRBD1 | 14 | TGTGCCAGCAGCCCAGGGGGCGGAACGACGCCCCAGTTCTTC | CASSPGGGTTPQFF
NA | TRBJ2-3 | TRBV12-3/TRBV12-4 | TRBD1 | 14 | TGTGCCAGCAGTTTCGGACAGGCCACAGATACGCAGTATTTT | CASSFGQATDTQYF
few | TRBJ1-1 | TRBV11-2 | NA | 12 | TGTGCCAGCACTGTGGGGAACACTGAAGCTTTCTTT | CASTVGNTEAFF
few | TRBJ1-1 | TRBV18 | NA | 14 | TGTGCCAGCTCACCACCGAGCAGGACAAATGAAGCTTTCTTT | CASSPPSRTNEAFF
NA | TRBJ2-3 | TRBV3-1 | NA | 12 | TGTGCCAGCAGCCAAGTACGGGATACGCAGTATTTT | CASSQVRDTQYF
NA | TRBJ2-3 | TRBV12-3/TRBV12-4 | TRBD2 | 14 | TGTGCCAGCAGTCCCTCTAGCGGGACAGATACGCAGTATTTT | CASSPSSGTDTQYF